A single sample is the source of the 9 T cell receptor beta chains below, sequenced in a study of regulatory T cells in long-lasting Graves disease. Arm-PCR of CDR3 regions with iRepertoire HTBI primers generated TCR beta libraries. TCRdb reprocessed the multiplex PCR reads with MiXCR, giving one entry per CDR3 protein. The table includes roughly 700,000 distinct CDR3 sequences, roughly 30% detected once. The time point is: persistent/refractory GD, antithyroid drugs over 5 years with positive TRAb. The authors made the TCR library using RNA they extracted from PBMCs. This specimen was peripheral blood mononuclear cells (PBMCs), taken when the disease was refractory, from a patient treated with antithyroid drugs. Receptor source: a female donor with Graves disease.

In its sample, this clonotype was seen a few times. DNA for the CDR3: TGTGCCACCAGCAGCCCGGCGGACAGGGGAGAAAAACTGTTTTTT. It encodes CATSSPADRGEKLFF. The rearrangement joins TRBV15 to TRBJ1-4; 9 nucleotides agree with TRBD1. The CDR3 is 15 amino acids. Trimming removed 3 bases from V and 8 bases from J; junction bases left unmatched: 7. The germline gives CDR1 LNHNV, CDR2 YYDKDF (reference sequence).

This clonotype was picked up a small number of times. The chain couples TRBV2 to TRBJ2-1, with 11 bases lining up with TRBD2. The CDR3 contains 15 residues. Unmatched junction bases numbered 2, after V lost 6 bases and J lost 1 base. CDR1 and CDR2 (germline): SNHLY, FYNNEI. The DNA for the CDR3 is TGTGCCAGCAGAACTAGCGGGAGTTCCTACAATGAGCAGTTCTTC. Its protein is CASRTSGSSYNEQFF.

The J gene is TRBJ1-2, the V gene TRBV25-1; D not resolved. This CDR3 is built from 11 residues. The V end lost 5 bases, the J end lost 6 bases, and 7 bases lay between the germline ends. Germline V gene data show CDR1 as MGHDK and CDR2 as SYGVNS. CDR3: CASSRINGYTF. Written as DNA, the CDR3 is TGTGCCAGCAGTAGGATCAATGGCTACACCTTC.

The chain carries TRBV19 and TRBJ1-2; D remains unclear. Trimming removed 4 bases at V and 8 bases at J, with 17 bases between. This CDR3 has 14 residues. Germline V gene data show CDR1 as LNHDA and CDR2 as SQIVND (reference sequence). For the CDR3, the DNA is TGTGCCAGTAGTACTACCGGGCGAACAGTGGGCTACACCTTC. Amino acids: CASSTTGRTVGYTF.

This clonotype came up many times. This chain connects TRBV12-3 or TRBV12-4 to TRBJ1-1; 8 nucleotides agree with TRBD1. J lost 3 bases, V lost 6 bases, and 12 bases had no gene match. This CDR3 has 16 amino acids. CDR3 protein: CASSFADRVLYTEAFF. The CDR3 coding sequence is TGTGCCAGCAGCTTCGCGGACAGGGTGTTGTACACTGAAGCTTTCTTT.

This clonotype was detected a few times. The V call is TRBV15, the J call TRBJ1-1; no reliable D call. This CDR3 has 14 residues. The germline V gene has CDR1 LNHNV and CDR2 YYDKDF (reference sequence). Trimming pared 5 bases from V and 4 bases from J, leaving 14 bases between. The CDR3 DNA reads as TGTGCCACCAGCCGAGGTAGGTCCCGCACTGAAGCTTTCTTT. This translates into CATSRGRSRTEAFF.

This chain joins TRBV6-1 and TRBJ1-5; the D gene is possibly TRBD1 (5 bases). Germline V gene lookup returns CDR1 MNHNS and CDR2 SASEGT. With 8 bases removed from V and 9 bases from J, the gap between germline ends came to 14 bases. This CDR3 has 12 residues. The CDR3 is CASSGGGRPQHF. CDR3 DNA sequence: TGTGCCAGCTCGGGCGGGGGACGGCCCCAGCATTTT.

This clonotype came up a few times. The chain employs TRBV30 and TRBJ1-2, with D hard to call. CDR3 size: 11 residues. Trimming removed 0 bases from V and 1 base from J, with 0 bases in between. Germline loops: CDR1 GTSNPN, CDR2 SVGIG (reference sequence). CDR3 region: CAWSVNYGYTF. CDR3 sequence (DNA): TGTGCCTGGAGTGTTAACTATGGCTACACCTTC.

The J gene is TRBJ1-1, the V gene TRBV12-3 or TRBV12-4, with no clear D. V was shortened by 3 bases and J by 0 bases, with 17 bases between the two germline ends. The CDR3 is 17 amino acids. In DNA, the CDR3 is TGTGCCAGCAGTTTCTTTCCTATTCTGAGCATGAACACTGAAGCTTTCTTT. It yields the protein CASSFFPILSMNTEAFF.